These T cell receptor beta chains were read from a single sample in a study of vaccination and CD4 T cells after COVID-19. A single record per CDR3 protein comes from TCRdb applying MiXCR to the PCR reads. The data hold about 24,000 distinct CDR3 sequences, with about two fifths observed a single time. These receptors' targets are unknown. Material: CD4+ T cells from blood, cultured in vitro, obtained about 7 months after SARS-CoV-2 vaccination. Receptors were obtained from a human donor who had recovered from COVID-19. CDR3s include the opening cysteine and the closing phenylalanine or tryptophan. D genes are given only for firm matches. Clone size, where shown, is once, few, many, or a class for clones that have expanded.

CDR3,DNA,D,size,V,J
CASSGNTYNEQFF,TGTGCCAGCAGTGGTAATACCTACAATGAGCAGTTCTTC,-,few,TRBV25-1,TRBJ2-1
CASRETGSSYEQYF,TGTGCCAGCAGAGAGACAGGGAGCTCCTACGAGCAGTACTTC,TRBD1,-,TRBV5-4,TRBJ2-7
CASSPRTGGSSDTQYF,TGTGCCAGCAGCCCGCGGACAGGGGGATCCTCAGATACGCAGTATTTT,TRBD1,-,TRBV7-6,TRBJ2-3
CASSLLLAGVYEQYF,TGTGCCAGCAGCTTGTTACTAGCGGGAGTTTACGAGCAGTACTTC,TRBD2,-,TRBV5-8,TRBJ2-7
CASSEAPRGLRTGEGNQPQHF,TGTGCCAGCAGTGAAGCGCCTCGTGGGTTGCGGACAGGGGAAGGCAATCAGCCCCAGCATTTT,TRBD1,-,TRBV6-1,TRBJ1-5
CASSPLQGNNSPLHF,TGTGCCAGCAGCCCCCTACAGGGGAATAATTCACCCCTCCACTTT,TRBD1,few,TRBV7-9,TRBJ1-6
CASSLEQGKGMDSPLHF,TGTGCCAGCAGCTTAGAACAGGGGAAGGGTATGGATTCACCCCTCCACTTT,TRBD1,few,TRBV7-7,TRBJ1-6
CASSLLGGVTSDGYTF,TGTGCCAGCAGTTTATTGGGGGGCGTAACCTCGGATGGCTACACCTTC,-,-,TRBV28,TRBJ1-2
CASRGGRNYGYTF,TGTGCCAGTAGGGGGGGTAGGAACTATGGCTACACCTTC,-,few,TRBV19,TRBJ1-2
CSCGWDPGTDTQYF,TGTAGTTGCGGCTGGGATCCTGGCACAGATACGCAGTATTTT,-,few,TRBV7-2,TRBJ2-3
CASSLVSGRGGETQYF,TGTGCCAGCAGCTTAGTTTCTGGCCGGGGCGGAGAGACCCAGTACTTC,-,-,TRBV7-3,TRBJ2-5
CASSLGTHHTDTQYF,TGTGCCAGCAGCTTAGGGACACACCACACAGATACGCAGTATTTT,-,-,TRBV11-3,TRBJ2-3
CASSLVGTQSNQPQHF,TGTGCCAGCAGCTTAGTAGGGACCCAAAGCAATCAGCCCCAGCATTTT,-,few,TRBV7-2,TRBJ1-5
CASSPGATDTQYF,TGTGCCAGCAGTCCCGGGGCCACAGATACGCAGTATTTT,-,few,TRBV6-4,TRBJ2-3
CSAGGLARGNEQFF,TGCAGTGCAGGGGGCTTAGCCCGGGGCAATGAGCAGTTCTTC,TRBD1,medium-sized,TRBV20-1,TRBJ2-1
CSARTSGRAYGEQYF,TGCAGTGCTCGGACTAGCGGGAGGGCCTATGGCGAGCAGTACTTC,TRBD2,-,TRBV20-1,TRBJ2-7
CAISESQGGYGYTF,TGTGCCATCAGTGAGTCTCAGGGTGGCTATGGCTACACCTTC,-,-,TRBV10-3,TRBJ1-2
CASSKSGDDRNSPLHF,TGTGCCAGCAGTAAAAGTGGGGACGACCGGAATTCACCCCTCCACTTT,-,-,TRBV6-7,TRBJ1-6
CSAPTSGEYEQYF,TGCAGTGCCCCGACTAGCGGCGAGTACGAGCAGTACTTC,TRBD2,few,TRBV20-1,TRBJ2-7
CASSLTGGPTDTQYF,TGTGCCAGCAGCTTAACGGGAGGTCCCACAGATACGCAGTATTTT,-,-,TRBV7-3,TRBJ2-3
CASSLTPASGELFF,TGTGCCAGCAGCTTAACCCCAGCTTCCGGGGAGCTGTTTTTT,-,-,TRBV7-3,TRBJ2-2
CSAPPWGGIIDLETQYF,TGCAGTGCCCCCCCCTGGGGCGGGATTATTGATTTGGAGACCCAGTACTTC,-,-,TRBV20-1,TRBJ2-5
CASIPDRTGEQYF,TGTGCCAGCATTCCGGACAGGACGGGGGAGCAGTACTTC,TRBD1,-,TRBV2,TRBJ2-7
CASSFAPVPQPQHF,TGTGCCAGCAGCTTTGCCCCGGTCCCTCAGCCCCAGCATTTT,-,-,TRBV5-6,TRBJ1-5
CSASFQHNEQFF,TGCAGTGCTAGTTTCCAACACAATGAGCAGTTCTTC,-,few,TRBV20-1,TRBJ2-1
CSAPGTGGEVTEAFF,TGCAGTGCCCCCGGGACAGGGGGCGAGGTCACTGAAGCTTTCTTT,TRBD1,-,TRBV20-1,TRBJ1-1
CSGKQELAKNIQYF,TGCAGTGGGAAACAGGAGTTAGCCAAAAACATTCAGTACTTC,-,-,TRBV20-1,TRBJ2-4
CASSLGYGGGLETQYF,TGTGCCAGCAGCTTGGGATATGGTGGGGGTTTGGAGACCCAGTACTTC,-,few,TRBV5-4,TRBJ2-5
CSAKGGTSGSAYEQYF,TGCAGTGCTAAGGGCGGGACTAGCGGGAGTGCCTACGAGCAGTACTTC,TRBD2,-,TRBV20-1,TRBJ2-7
CASDLGTDGTLLYEQYF,TGTGCCAGCGACCTCGGGACAGACGGGACTCTCCTCTACGAGCAGTACTTC,-,-,TRBV6-1,TRBJ2-7
CASSLEASGTFNGDEQFF,TGTGCCAGCAGTCTGGAGGCTAGCGGGACATTCAACGGCGATGAGCAGTTCTTC,TRBD2,-,TRBV6-2/TRBV6-3,TRBJ2-1
CASTPGLNYGYTF,TGTGCCAGTACCCCAGGGCTCAACTATGGCTACACCTTC,-,-,TRBV19,TRBJ1-2
CASTRAASHEQYF,TGTGCCAGCACGAGGGCCGCTTCCCACGAGCAGTACTTC,-,-,TRBV6-1,TRBJ2-7
CASSLSWGTQYF,TGTGCCAGCAGTTTAAGTTGGGGGACCCAGTACTTC,-,once,TRBV12-3/TRBV12-4,TRBJ2-5
CASSELSLAEQETQYF,TGCGCCAGCAGTGAGTTGTCACTAGCGGAACAAGAGACCCAGTACTTC,TRBD2,-,TRBV10-2,TRBJ2-5
CASSFPRPGRDTEAFF,TGTGCCAGCAGTTTCCCCCGCCCTGGGAGGGACACTGAAGCTTTCTTT,-,few,TRBV28,TRBJ1-1
CASTDPLGRVVSDTQYF,TGTGCCAGCACTGACCCCCTCGGCAGGGTCGTTTCAGATACGCAGTATTTT,-,-,TRBV7-9,TRBJ2-3
CASSLGLAGGILTDTQYF,TGTGCCAGCAGTCTCGGACTAGCGGGAGGGATTCTTACAGATACGCAGTATTTT,TRBD2,once,TRBV28,TRBJ2-3
CASSFGPVIQETQYF,TGTGCCAGCAGCTTTGGACCGGTCATTCAAGAGACCCAGTACTTC,-,-,TRBV12-1,TRBJ2-5
CASSRTSGPTGELFF,TGTGCCAGCAGCCGGACTAGCGGCCCCACCGGGGAGCTGTTTTTT,TRBD2,once,TRBV7-2,TRBJ2-2
CASSPARTGFLQETQYF,TGCGCCAGCAGCCCAGCCCGGACAGGGTTCCTCCAAGAGACCCAGTACTTC,TRBD1,-,TRBV5-1,TRBJ2-5
CASSPDTGGLSSTDTQYF,TGTGCTAGCAGCCCGGATACTGGGGGGCTTTCTAGCACAGATACGCAGTATTTT,-,-,TRBV7-7,TRBJ2-3